This T cell receptor (beta chain) comes out of a study of PD-L1 blockade in urothelial cancer. TCRdb keeps only in-frame clones here, not all; method: immunoSEQ multiplex PCR. The sample records 50,000 to 60,000 clones, over 75% being singletons. V shed 2 bases and J shed 8 bases, with 7 bases lying between them. Per the germline V gene, CDR1 is SGHTS and CDR2 is YDEGEE. This CDR3 spans 11 amino acids. The clonotype comes from a man in his forties with urothelial cancer. This specimen consisted of PBMCs, obtained around atezolizumab (anti-PD-L1) treatment. The chain links TRBV5-8 to TRBJ1-2, with D possibly matching TRBD1 (5 bases). CDR3 loop: CASSFGGGYTF. As DNA, the CDR3 is TGTGCCAGCAGCTTTGGGGGGGGCTACACCTTC.